What follows describes a single TCR beta chain. Germline V lookup: CDR1 SNHLY, CDR2 FYNNEI. CDR3 length equals 13 residues. The ends lost 2 bases at V and 5 bases at J; junction bases unmatched: 2. Sequencing was performed with immunoSEQ multiplex PCR; in TCRdb, only in-frame clones are kept and a portion is missing. The sample gives around 64,000 clones, about 66% of which show up once; roughly 50% is in the top ten. The data derive from a study of blood T cell repertoires in COVID-19. The V gene is TRBV2, the J gene TRBJ1-1; 7 nucleotides agree with TRBD1. Sequenced sample: PBMCs or T cells enriched from blood (not recorded which). The TCR was taken from a woman aged 55 to 70 who had been exposed to COVID-19. CDR3 residues: CASSERRGTEAFF. DNA for the CDR3: TGTGCCAGCAGTGAACGCAGGGGGACTGAAGCTTTCTTT.